Listed below are T cell receptor beta chains from one sample, sequenced in a study of blood T cell repertoires in COVID-19. TCRdb's table, derived via immunoSEQ multiplex PCR, lists solely in-frame clones and lacks some. The sample lists approximately 150,000 clones; over 75% were seen once. The sequenced sample consisted of peripheral blood. The receptors here all came from a woman aged 55-70 years with active COVID-19. Each CDR3 is given with its conserved first and last residue. The order of the fields is D gene, CDR3 length, J gene, V gene, clone size, CDR3 protein, CDR3 DNA. A D gene is named only where the DNA matches it firmly. Some rows mark clone size as missing; the rest say once, few, many or name a class of expanded clone.

d_call: NA; cdr3_length: 17; j_call: TRBJ1-4; v_call: TRBV28; clone_size: NA; cdr3_aa: CASSLWGLQGSDEKLFF; cdr3_nt: TGTGCCAGCAGTTTATGGGGCCTACAGGGATCTGATGAAAAACTGTTTTTT
d_call: TRBD1; cdr3_length: 16; j_call: TRBJ2-2; v_call: TRBV19; clone_size: NA; cdr3_aa: CASNTPGQGNTGELFF; cdr3_nt: TGTGCCAGTAACACCCCGGGACAGGGAAACACCGGGGAGCTGTTTTTT
d_call: NA; cdr3_length: 16; j_call: TRBJ2-6; v_call: TRBV5-1; clone_size: NA; cdr3_aa: CASSFGGDSGANVLTF; cdr3_nt: TGCGCCAGCAGCTTCGGAGGGGACTCTGGGGCCAACGTCCTGACTTTC
d_call: NA; cdr3_length: 14; j_call: TRBJ1-5; v_call: TRBV27; clone_size: NA; cdr3_aa: CASSIFGPGRPQHF; cdr3_nt: TGTGCCAGCAGTATATTCGGGCCCGGGAGGCCCCAGCATTTT
d_call: NA; cdr3_length: 18; j_call: TRBJ2-4; v_call: TRBV19; clone_size: NA; cdr3_aa: CASSILPSKAGAKNIQYF; cdr3_nt: TGTGCCAGTAGTATCCTTCCTTCCAAAGCGGGAGCCAAAAACATTCAGTACTTC
d_call: TRBD2; cdr3_length: 16; j_call: TRBJ2-7; v_call: TRBV7-2; clone_size: NA; cdr3_aa: CASSYLGLAGSYEQYF; cdr3_nt: TGTGCCAGCAGCTATTTGGGGCTAGCGGGATCCTACGAGCAGTACTTC
d_call: NA; cdr3_length: 12; j_call: TRBJ1-1; v_call: TRBV5-3; clone_size: NA; cdr3_aa: CARSTWTSKAFF; cdr3_nt: TGTGCCAGAAGCACCTGGACATCCAAAGCTTTCTTT
d_call: TRBD2; cdr3_length: 17; j_call: TRBJ2-3; v_call: TRBV3-1/TRBV3-2; clone_size: NA; cdr3_aa: CASSSITSSGRTDTQYF; cdr3_nt: TGTGCCAGCAGCTCAATTACGAGTAGCGGGAGGACAGATACGCAGTATTTT
d_call: TRBD2; cdr3_length: 22; j_call: TRBJ2-1; v_call: TRBV3-1/TRBV3-2; clone_size: NA; cdr3_aa: CASSQSIHRGLAAILGYNEQFF; cdr3_nt: TGTGCCAGCAGCCAATCTATTCATAGAGGACTAGCGGCAATTCTTGGATACAATGAGCAGTTCTTC
d_call: NA; cdr3_length: 16; j_call: TRBJ1-6; v_call: TRBV5-1; clone_size: NA; cdr3_aa: CASSRGVPLYNSPLHF; cdr3_nt: TGCGCCAGCAGCCGGGGGGTCCCGTTATATAATTCACCCCTCCACTTT
d_call: NA; cdr3_length: 14; j_call: TRBJ1-2; v_call: TRBV18; clone_size: NA; cdr3_aa: CASSPAETNYGYTF; cdr3_nt: TGTGCCAGCTCACCGGCTGAAACAAACTATGGCTACACCTTC
d_call: NA; cdr3_length: 15; j_call: TRBJ2-3; v_call: TRBV6-5; clone_size: NA; cdr3_aa: CASSSSVAGTDTQYF; cdr3_nt: TGTGCCAGCAGTTCTAGCGTCGCGGGCACAGATACGCAGTATTTT
d_call: NA; cdr3_length: 15; j_call: TRBJ2-1; v_call: TRBV7-3; clone_size: NA; cdr3_aa: CASSLSPGLSNEQFF; cdr3_nt: TGTGCCAGCAGCTTAAGTCCGGGACTGTCAAATGAGCAGTTCTTC
d_call: NA; cdr3_length: 17; j_call: TRBJ2-4; v_call: TRBV7-9; clone_size: once; cdr3_aa: CASSLLEGAIAKNIQYF; cdr3_nt: TGTGCCAGCAGCTTATTGGAGGGGGCCATAGCCAAAAACATTCAGTACTTC
d_call: TRBD1; cdr3_length: 14; j_call: TRBJ2-3; v_call: TRBV11-1; clone_size: NA; cdr3_aa: CASSRQGGTDTQYF; cdr3_nt: TGTGCCAGCAGCAGACAGGGGGGCACAGATACGCAGTATTTT
d_call: TRBD2; cdr3_length: 17; j_call: TRBJ2-1; v_call: TRBV5-4; clone_size: NA; cdr3_aa: CASRRGTSGPSYNEQFF; cdr3_nt: TGTGCCAGCAGGCGCGGGACTAGCGGGCCCTCATACAATGAGCAGTTCTTC
d_call: TRBD1; cdr3_length: 15; j_call: TRBJ2-6; v_call: TRBV27; clone_size: NA; cdr3_aa: CASTQGALGANVLTF; cdr3_nt: TGTGCCAGCACCCAGGGGGCGCTGGGGGCCAACGTCCTGACTTTC
d_call: TRBD1; cdr3_length: 18; j_call: TRBJ1-1; v_call: TRBV7-8; clone_size: NA; cdr3_aa: CASSLAGRGRFLNTEAFF; cdr3_nt: TGTGCCAGCAGCTTAGCTGGCAGGGGGCGGTTCCTGAACACTGAAGCTTTCTTT
d_call: TRBD2; cdr3_length: 15; j_call: TRBJ2-1; v_call: TRBV29-1; clone_size: once; cdr3_aa: CSVALTSGSYNEQFF; cdr3_nt: TGCAGCGTTGCTCTGACTAGCGGATCCTACAATGAGCAGTTCTTC
d_call: TRBD2; cdr3_length: 15; j_call: TRBJ2-5; v_call: TRBV28; clone_size: NA; cdr3_aa: CASSLSLAGEETQYF; cdr3_nt: TGTGCCAGCAGCCTTTCTTTAGCGGGAGAAGAGACCCAGTACTTC
d_call: TRBD2; cdr3_length: 15; j_call: TRBJ2-7; v_call: TRBV10-2; clone_size: NA; cdr3_aa: CASTQSPLAGYEQYF; cdr3_nt: TGCGCCAGCACTCAATCCCCACTAGCGGGGTACGAGCAGTACTTC
d_call: TRBD2; cdr3_length: 17; j_call: TRBJ2-5; v_call: TRBV11-2; clone_size: NA; cdr3_aa: CASTLGGAGENFGTQYF; cdr3_nt: TGTGCCAGCACCCTGGGGGGAGCGGGAGAGAACTTTGGGACCCAGTACTTC